Listed below are T cell receptor beta chains from one sample, sequenced in a study of Graves' ophthalmopathy and Graves' hyperthyroidism. Each CDR3 protein is one row after TCRdb ran MiXCR on the multiplex PCR reads. Altogether around 1.1 million distinct CDR3 sequences are present, roughly 35% being singletons, with the ten largest covering approximately 12%. The source material was peripheral blood or thyroid tissue (not recorded which). The receptors shown here come from an adult man with Graves' hyperthyroidism. Both conserved end residues are part of each CDR3.

TRBV24-1,TRBJ2-5,CATHAGGTETQYF
TRBV20-1,TRBJ2-5,CSARDLTGETQYF
TRBV15,TRBJ1-5,CATSRDRAGGEVEPQHF
TRBV11-2,TRBJ1-2,CASSPRTVYGYTF
TRBV29-1,TRBJ2-5,CSAGLAGIRETQYF
TRBV5-1,TRBJ2-5,CASSLPGQRQETQYF
TRBV6-2/TRBV6-3,TRBJ2-7,CASSQSRNYEQYF
TRBV6-5,TRBJ1-2,CASSYSSVSPGYTF
TRBV4-1,TRBJ2-7,CASSQPNRIREQYF
TRBV2,TRBJ2-7,CASSLLRDRGFEQYF
TRBV7-9,TRBJ2-2,CASSLSGTPGELFF
TRBV15,TRBJ1-2,CATSRGPTGGNGYTF
TRBV4-1,TRBJ2-5,CASSPAGTSAFQETQYF
TRBV2,TRBJ1-5,CASNGQVMGNQPQHF
TRBV6-5,TRBJ2-5,CASSYDQRTETQYF
TRBV7-9,TRBJ2-7,CASRPAAAYEQYF
TRBV10-3,TRBJ1-6,CASKDRGQSRNSPLHF